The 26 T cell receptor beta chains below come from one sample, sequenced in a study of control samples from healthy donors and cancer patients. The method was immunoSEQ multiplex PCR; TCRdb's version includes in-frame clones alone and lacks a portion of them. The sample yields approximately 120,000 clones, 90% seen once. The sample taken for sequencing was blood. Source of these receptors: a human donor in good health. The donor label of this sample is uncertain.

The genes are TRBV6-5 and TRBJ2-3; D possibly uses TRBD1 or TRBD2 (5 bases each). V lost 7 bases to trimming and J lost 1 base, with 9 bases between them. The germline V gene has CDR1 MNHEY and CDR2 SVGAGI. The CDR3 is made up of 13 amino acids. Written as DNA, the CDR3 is TGTGCCAGCAAGCAGGGACGCACAGATACGCAGTATTTT. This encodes CASKQGRTDTQYF.

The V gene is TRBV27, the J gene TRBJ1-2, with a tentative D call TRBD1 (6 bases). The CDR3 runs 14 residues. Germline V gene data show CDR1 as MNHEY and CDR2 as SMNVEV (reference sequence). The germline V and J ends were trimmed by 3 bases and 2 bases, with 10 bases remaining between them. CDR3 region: CASSLSGVNYGYTF. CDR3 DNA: TGTGCCAGCAGTTTGTCAGGGGTGAACTATGGCTACACCTTC.

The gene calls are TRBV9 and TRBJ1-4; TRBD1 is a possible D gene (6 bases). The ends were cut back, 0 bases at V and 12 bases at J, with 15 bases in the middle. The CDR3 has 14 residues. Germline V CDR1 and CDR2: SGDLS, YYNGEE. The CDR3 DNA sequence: TGTGCCAGCAGCGTAGGAGGACAGCCCTGGGAACTGTTTTTT. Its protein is CASSVGGQPWELFF. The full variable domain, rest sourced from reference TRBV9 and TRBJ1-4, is DSGVTQTPKHLITATGQRVTLRCSPRSGDLSVYWYQQSLDQGLQFLIQYYNGEERAKGNILERFSAQQFPDLHSELNLSSLELGDSALYFCASSVGGQPWELFFGSGTQLSVL.

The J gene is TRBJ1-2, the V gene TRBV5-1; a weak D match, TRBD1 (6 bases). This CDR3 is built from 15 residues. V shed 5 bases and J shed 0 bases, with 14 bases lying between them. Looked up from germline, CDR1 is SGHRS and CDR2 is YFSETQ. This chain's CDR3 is CASSSGDNTNYGYTF. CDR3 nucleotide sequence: TGCGCCAGCAGTAGTGGGGACAACACTAACTATGGCTACACCTTC.

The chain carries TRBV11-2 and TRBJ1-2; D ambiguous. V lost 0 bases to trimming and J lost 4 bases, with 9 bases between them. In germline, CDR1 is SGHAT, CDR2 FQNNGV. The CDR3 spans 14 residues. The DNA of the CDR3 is TGTGCCAGCAGCTTAGAGCCAAGTCTCTATGGCTACACCTTC. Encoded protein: CASSLEPSLYGYTF.

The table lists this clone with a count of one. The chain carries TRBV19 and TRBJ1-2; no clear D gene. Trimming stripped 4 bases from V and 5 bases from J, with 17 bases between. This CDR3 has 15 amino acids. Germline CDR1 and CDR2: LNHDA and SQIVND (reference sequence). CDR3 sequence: CASSTHSETWYGYTF. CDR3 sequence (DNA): TGTGCCAGTAGTACCCACAGCGAAACGTGGTATGGCTACACCTTC.

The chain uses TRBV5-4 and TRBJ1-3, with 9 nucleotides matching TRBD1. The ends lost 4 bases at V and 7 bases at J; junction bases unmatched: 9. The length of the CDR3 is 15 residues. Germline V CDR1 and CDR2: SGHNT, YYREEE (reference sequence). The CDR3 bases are TGTGCCAGCAGCATCGCAACAGGGGGCCTCAACACCATATATTTT. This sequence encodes CASSIATGGLNTIYF.

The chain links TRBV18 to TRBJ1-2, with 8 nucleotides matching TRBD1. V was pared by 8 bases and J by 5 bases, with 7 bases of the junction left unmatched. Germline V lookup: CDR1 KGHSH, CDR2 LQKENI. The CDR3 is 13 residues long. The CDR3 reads CASGSGQEYGYTF. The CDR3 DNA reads TGTGCCAGCGGGTCGGGACAGGAGTATGGCTACACCTTC.

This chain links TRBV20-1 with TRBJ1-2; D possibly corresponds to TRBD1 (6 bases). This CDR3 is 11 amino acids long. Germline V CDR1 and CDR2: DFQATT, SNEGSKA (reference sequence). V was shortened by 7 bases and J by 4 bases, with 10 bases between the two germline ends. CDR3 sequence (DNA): TGCAGTGGCCGGGACACCTATGGCTACACCTTC. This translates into CSGRDTYGYTF.

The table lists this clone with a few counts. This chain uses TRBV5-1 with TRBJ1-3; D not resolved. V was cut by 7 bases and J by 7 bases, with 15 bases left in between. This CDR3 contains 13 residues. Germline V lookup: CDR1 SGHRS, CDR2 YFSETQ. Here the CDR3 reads CASGPNPENTIYF. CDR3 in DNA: TGCGCCAGCGGGCCTAACCCTGAGAACACCATATATTTT.

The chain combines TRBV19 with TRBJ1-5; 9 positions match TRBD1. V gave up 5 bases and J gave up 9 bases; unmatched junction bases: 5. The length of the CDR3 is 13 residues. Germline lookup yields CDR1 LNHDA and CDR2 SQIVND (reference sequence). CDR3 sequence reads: CASSGTGTGPQHF. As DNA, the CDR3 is TGTGCCAGTAGTGGGACAGGGACAGGGCCCCAGCATTTT.

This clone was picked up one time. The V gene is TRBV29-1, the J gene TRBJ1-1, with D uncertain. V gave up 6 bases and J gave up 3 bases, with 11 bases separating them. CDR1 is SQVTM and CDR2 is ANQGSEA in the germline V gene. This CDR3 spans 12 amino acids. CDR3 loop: CSVDVDYTEAFF. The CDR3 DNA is TGCAGCGTGGACGTCGACTACACTGAAGCTTTCTTT.

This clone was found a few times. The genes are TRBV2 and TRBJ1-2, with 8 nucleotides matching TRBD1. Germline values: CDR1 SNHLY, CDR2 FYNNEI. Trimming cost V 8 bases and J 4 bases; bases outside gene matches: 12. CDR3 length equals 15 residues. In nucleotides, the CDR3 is TGTGCCAGCCCCCGTCCCGCGGACAGGGCCTATGGCTACACCTTC. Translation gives CASPRPADRAYGYTF. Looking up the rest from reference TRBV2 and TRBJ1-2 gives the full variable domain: EPEVTQTPSHQVTQMGQEVILRCVPISNHLYFYWYRQILGQKVEFLVSFYNNEISEKSEIFDDQFSVERPDGSNFTLKIRSTKLEDSAMYFCASPRPADRAYGYTFGSGTRLTVV.

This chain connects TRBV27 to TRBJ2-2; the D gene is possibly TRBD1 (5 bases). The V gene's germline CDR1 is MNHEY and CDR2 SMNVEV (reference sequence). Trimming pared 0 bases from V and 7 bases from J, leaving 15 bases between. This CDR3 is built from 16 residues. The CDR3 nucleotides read TGTGCCAGCAGTTTATCTGCAGACAGTTGGTACGGGGAGCTGTTTTTT. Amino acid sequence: CASSLSADSWYGELFF.

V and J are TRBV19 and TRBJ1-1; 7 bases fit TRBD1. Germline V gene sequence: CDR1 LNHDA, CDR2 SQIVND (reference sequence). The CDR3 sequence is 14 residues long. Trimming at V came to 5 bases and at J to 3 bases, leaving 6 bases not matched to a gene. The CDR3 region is CASSPATGHTEAFF. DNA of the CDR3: TGTGCCAGTAGTCCGGCGACAGGGCACACTGAAGCTTTCTTT.

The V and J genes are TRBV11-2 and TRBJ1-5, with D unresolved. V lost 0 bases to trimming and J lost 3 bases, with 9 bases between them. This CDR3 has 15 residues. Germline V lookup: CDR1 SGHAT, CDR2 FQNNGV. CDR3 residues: CASSLDGLPNQPQHF. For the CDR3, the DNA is TGTGCCAGCAGCTTAGACGGGTTACCCAATCAGCCCCAGCATTTT.

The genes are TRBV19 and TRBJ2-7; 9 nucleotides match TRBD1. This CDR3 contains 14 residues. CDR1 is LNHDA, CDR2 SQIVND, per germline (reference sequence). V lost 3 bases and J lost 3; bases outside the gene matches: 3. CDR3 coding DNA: TGTGCCAGTAGTATCCAGGGACAGGGCTACGAGCAGTACTTC. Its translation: CASSIQGQGYEQYF.

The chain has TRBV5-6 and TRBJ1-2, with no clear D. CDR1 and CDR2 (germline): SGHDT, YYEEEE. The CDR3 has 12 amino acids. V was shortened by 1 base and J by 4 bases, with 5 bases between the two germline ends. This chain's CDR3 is CASSLSLYGYTF. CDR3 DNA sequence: TGTGCCAGCAGCTTGTCACTCTATGGCTACACCTTC.

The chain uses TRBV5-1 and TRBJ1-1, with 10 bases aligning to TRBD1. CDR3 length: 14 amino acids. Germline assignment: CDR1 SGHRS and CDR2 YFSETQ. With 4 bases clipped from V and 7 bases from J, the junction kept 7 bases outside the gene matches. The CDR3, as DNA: TGCGCCAGCAGCACTGGGACAGGGGTCGGTGAAGCTTTCTTT. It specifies CASSTGTGVGEAFF. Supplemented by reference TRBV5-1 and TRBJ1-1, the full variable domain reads KAGVTQTPRYLIKTRGQQVTLSCSPISGHRSVSWYQQTPGQGLQFLFEYFSETQRNKGNFPGRFSGRQFSNSRSEMNVSTLELGDSALYLCASSTGTGVGEAFFGQGTRLTVV.

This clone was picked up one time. The DNA of the CDR3 is TGTGCCAGCAGCGGGACAGGGCGGAGCAATCAGCCCCAGCATTTT. It codes for CASSGTGRSNQPQHF. The chain couples TRBV2 to TRBJ1-5, with TRBD1 matching over 9 bases. This CDR3 spans 15 amino acids. Looked up from germline, CDR1 is SNHLY and CDR2 is FYNNEI. Losses at the gene ends were 6 bases for V and 1 base for J; bases not matched to a gene: 4. The complete variable domain, with remaining parts taken from reference TRBV2 and TRBJ1-5, reads EPEVTQTPSHQVTQMGQEVILRCVPISNHLYFYWYRQILGQKVEFLVSFYNNEISEKSEIFDDQFSVERPDGSNFTLKIRSTKLEDSAMYFCASSGTGRSNQPQHFGDGTRLSIL.

The DNA for the CDR3 is TGCAGCGGTGGGACAGACTACGAGCAGTACTTC. Translated: CSGGTDYEQYF. The chain couples TRBV29-1 to TRBJ2-7; 7 bases line up with TRBD1. The CDR3 sequence is 11 residues long. After removal of 7 bases from V and 3 bases from J, the junction contained 3 bases not matched to a gene. Germline loops: CDR1 SQVTM, CDR2 ANQGSEA.

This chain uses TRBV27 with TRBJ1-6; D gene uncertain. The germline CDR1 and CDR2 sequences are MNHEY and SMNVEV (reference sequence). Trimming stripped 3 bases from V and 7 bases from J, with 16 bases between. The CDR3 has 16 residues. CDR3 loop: CASSFESYGTNSPLHF. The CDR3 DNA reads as TGTGCCAGCAGTTTTGAATCTTACGGCACAAATTCACCCCTCCACTTT.

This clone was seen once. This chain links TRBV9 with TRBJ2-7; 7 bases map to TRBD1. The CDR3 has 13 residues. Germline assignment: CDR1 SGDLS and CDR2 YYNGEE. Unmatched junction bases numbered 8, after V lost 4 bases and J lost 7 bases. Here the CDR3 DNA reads TGTGCCAGCAGCCTACAGGGGTCGGGGGAGCAGTACTTC. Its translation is CASSLQGSGEQYF.

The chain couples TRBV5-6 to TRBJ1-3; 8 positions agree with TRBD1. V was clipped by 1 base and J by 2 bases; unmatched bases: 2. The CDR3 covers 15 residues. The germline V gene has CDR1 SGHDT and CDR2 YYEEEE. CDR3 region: CASSLQGAPGNTIYF. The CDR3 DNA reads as TGTGCCAGCAGCTTGCAGGGGGCTCCTGGAAACACCATATATTTT.

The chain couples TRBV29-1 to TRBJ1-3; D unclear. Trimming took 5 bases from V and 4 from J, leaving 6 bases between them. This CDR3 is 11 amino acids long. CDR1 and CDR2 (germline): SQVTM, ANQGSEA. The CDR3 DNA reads TGCAGCGTTTCTGGGGGAAACACCATATATTTT. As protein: CSVSGGNTIYF.

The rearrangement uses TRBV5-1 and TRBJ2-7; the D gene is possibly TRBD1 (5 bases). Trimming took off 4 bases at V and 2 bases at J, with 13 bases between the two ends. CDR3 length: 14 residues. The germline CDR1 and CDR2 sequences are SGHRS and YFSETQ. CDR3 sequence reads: CASSRSQGTYEQYF. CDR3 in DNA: TGCGCCAGCAGCCGGAGTCAGGGAACCTACGAGCAGTACTTC.